This T cell receptor beta chain comes out of a study of response to subunit inactivated influenza vaccine. Points from the study as a whole: Few new T cells, the authors suggested, are recruited by each seasonal influenza vaccination.

This clonotype was found a few times. Its antigen is not identified. From the RT-PCR reads, TCRdb called clonotypes with MiXCR, one entry per CDR3 protein. The sample consists of 540,000 or so distinct CDR3 sequences, 10% to 15% of them appearing once. V shed 7 bases, J shed 5 bases, and the junction held 2 bases outside the gene matches. This CDR3 spans 12 amino acids. Germline V gene lookup returns CDR1 MNHEY and CDR2 SMNVEV (reference sequence). Specimen: PBMCs from blood, collected 45 days after vaccination. This receptor was taken from a man over 45 who received an inactivated influenza vaccine. This rearrangement joins TRBV27 to TRBJ2-7; TRBD1 agrees at 10 bases. CDR3 bases: TGTGCCAGCAAGACAGGGGGCAACGAGCAGTACTTC. It encodes CASKTGGNEQYF.